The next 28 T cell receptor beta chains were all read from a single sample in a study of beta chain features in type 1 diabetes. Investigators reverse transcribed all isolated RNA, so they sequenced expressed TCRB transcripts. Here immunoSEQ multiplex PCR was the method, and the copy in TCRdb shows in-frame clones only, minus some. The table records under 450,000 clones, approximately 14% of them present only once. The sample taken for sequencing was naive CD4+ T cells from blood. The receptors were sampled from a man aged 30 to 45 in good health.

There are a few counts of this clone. The CDR3 DNA sequence: TGTGCCAGCACTGGGACTCCGGCCTACGAGCAGTACGTC. Translating it yields CASTGTPAYEQYV. V gene TRBV28 combines with J gene TRBJ2-7, with D perhaps TRBD2 (6 bases). The CDR3 has 13 residues. Germline CDR1 reads MDHEN; CDR2 reads SYDVKM. Trimming cost V 7 bases and J 2 bases, with 12 bases left between them.

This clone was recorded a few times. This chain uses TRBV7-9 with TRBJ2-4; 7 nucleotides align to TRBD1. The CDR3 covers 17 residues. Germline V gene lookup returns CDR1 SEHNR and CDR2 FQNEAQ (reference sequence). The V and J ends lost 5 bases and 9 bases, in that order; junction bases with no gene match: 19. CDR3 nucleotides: TGTGCCAGCAGCGAACACCCGCAGGGGGTTAAAGGTAGCATTCAGTACTTC. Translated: CASSEHPQGVKGSIQYF.

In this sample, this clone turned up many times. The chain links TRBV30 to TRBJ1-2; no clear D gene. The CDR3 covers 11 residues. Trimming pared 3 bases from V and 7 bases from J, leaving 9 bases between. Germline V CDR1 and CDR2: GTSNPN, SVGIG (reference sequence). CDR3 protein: CAWSLNGGYTF. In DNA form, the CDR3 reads TGTGCCTGGAGCCTAAACGGTGGCTACACCTTC.

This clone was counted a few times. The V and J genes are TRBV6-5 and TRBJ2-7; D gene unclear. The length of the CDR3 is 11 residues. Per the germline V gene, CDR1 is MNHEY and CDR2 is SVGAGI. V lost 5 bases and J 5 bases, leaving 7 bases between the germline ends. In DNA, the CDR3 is TGTGCCAGCAGTGCCCTCGACGAGCAGTACTTC. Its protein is CASSALDEQYF.

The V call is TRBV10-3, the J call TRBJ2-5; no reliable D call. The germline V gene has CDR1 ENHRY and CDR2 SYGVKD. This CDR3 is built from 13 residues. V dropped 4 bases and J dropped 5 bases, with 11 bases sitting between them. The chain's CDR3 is CAISAAPWETQYF. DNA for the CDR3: TGTGCCATCAGTGCTGCACCGTGGGAGACCCAGTACTTC.

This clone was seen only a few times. The DNA of the CDR3 is TGTGCCAGCAGCTTGGGGACGAGAGGGGGTAATGAAAAACTGTTTTTT. Residues: CASSLGTRGGNEKLFF. The chain carries TRBV5-4 and TRBJ1-4; D is perhaps TRBD1 (6 bases). V was shortened by 0 bases and J by 4 bases, with 13 bases between the two germline ends. CDR3 size: 16 residues. Germline CDR1 reads SGHNT; CDR2 reads YYREEE (reference sequence).

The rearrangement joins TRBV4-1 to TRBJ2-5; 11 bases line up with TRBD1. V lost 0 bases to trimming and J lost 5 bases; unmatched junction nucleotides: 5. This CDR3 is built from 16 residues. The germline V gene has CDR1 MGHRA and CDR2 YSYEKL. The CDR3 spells CASSQDGTGGEETQYF. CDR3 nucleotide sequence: TGCGCCAGCAGCCAAGATGGGACAGGGGGTGAGGAGACCCAGTACTTC.

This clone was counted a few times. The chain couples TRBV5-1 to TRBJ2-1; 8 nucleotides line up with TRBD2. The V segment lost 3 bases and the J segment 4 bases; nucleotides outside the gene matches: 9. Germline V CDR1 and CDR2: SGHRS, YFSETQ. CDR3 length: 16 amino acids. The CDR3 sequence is CASSSLGTRKYNEQFF. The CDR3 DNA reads TGCGCCAGCAGCTCCTTAGGGACTAGAAAATACAATGAGCAGTTCTTC.

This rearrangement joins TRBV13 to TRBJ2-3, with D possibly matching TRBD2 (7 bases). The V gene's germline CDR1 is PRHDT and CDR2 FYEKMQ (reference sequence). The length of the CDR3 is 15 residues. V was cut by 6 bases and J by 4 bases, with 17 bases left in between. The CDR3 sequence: CASSQRGGGADTQYF. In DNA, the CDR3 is TGTGCCAGCAGTCAAAGGGGAGGGGGAGCAGATACGCAGTATTTT.

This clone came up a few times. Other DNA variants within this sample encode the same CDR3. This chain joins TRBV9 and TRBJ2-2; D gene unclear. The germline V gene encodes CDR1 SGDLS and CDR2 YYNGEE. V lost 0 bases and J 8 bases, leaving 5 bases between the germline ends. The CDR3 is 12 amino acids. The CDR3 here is CASSVALGELFF. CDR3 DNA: TGTGCCAGCAGCGTAGCCCTGGGGGAGCTGTTTTTT.

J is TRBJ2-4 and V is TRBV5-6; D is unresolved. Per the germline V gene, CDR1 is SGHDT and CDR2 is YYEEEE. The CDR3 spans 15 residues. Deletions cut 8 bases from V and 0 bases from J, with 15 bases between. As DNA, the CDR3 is TGTGCCAGTTCTATTATCTCGATAGCCAAAAACATTCAGTACTTC. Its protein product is CASSIISIAKNIQYF.

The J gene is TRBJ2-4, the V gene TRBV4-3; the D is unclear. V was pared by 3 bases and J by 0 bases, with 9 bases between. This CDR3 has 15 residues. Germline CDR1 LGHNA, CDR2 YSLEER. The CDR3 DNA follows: TGCGCCAGCAGCCAGGGCGGTTTAGCCAAAAACATTCAGTACTTC. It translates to CASSQGGLAKNIQYF.

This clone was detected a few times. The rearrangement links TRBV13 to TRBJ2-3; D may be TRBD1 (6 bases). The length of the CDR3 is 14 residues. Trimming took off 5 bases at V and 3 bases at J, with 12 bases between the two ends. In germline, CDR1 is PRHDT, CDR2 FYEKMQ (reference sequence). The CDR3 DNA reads TGTGCCAGCAGCCCAAGGACAGTGACAGATACGCAGTATTTT. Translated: CASSPRTVTDTQYF.

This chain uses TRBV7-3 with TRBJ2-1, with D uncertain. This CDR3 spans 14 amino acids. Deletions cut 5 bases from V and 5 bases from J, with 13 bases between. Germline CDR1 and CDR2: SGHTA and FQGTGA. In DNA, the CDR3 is TGTGCCAGCAGCCCCCTGGGCAGTAACAATGAGCAGTTCTTC. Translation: CASSPLGSNNEQFF.

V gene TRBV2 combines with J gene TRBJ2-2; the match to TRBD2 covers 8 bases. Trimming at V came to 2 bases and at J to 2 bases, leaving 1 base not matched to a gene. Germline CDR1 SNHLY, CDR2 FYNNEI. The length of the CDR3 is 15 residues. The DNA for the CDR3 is TGTGCCAGCAGTGAAATAGCGGGAAACACCGGGGAGCTGTTTTTT. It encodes CASSEIAGNTGELFF. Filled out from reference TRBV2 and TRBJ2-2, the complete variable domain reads EPEVTQTPSHQVTQMGQEVILRCVPISNHLYFYWYRQILGQKVEFLVSFYNNEISEKSEIFDDQFSVERPDGSNFTLKIRSTKLEDSAMYFCASSEIAGNTGELFFGEGSRLTVL.

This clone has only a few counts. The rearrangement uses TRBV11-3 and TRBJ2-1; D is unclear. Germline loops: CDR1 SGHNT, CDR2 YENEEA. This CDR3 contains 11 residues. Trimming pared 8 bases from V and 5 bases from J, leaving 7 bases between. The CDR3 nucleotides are TGTGCCAGCCAGGCGAACAATGAGCAGTTCTTC. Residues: CASQANNEQFF.

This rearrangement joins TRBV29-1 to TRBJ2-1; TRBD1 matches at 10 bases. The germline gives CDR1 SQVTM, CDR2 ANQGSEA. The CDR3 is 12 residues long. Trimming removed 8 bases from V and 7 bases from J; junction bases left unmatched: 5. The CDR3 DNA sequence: TGCAGCCTTGGGGACAGGGGTAATGAGCAGTTCTTC. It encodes CSLGDRGNEQFF.

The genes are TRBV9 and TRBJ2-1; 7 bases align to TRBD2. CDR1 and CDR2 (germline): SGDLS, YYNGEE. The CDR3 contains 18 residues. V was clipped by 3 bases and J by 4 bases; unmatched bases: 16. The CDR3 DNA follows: TGTGCCAGCAGCGCCTGGAGCGGGACTACAACGGGGTACAATGAGCAGTTCTTC. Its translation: CASSAWSGTTTGYNEQFF. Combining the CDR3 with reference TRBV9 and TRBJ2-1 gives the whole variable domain DSGVTQTPKHLITATGQRVTLRCSPRSGDLSVYWYQQSLDQGLQFLIQYYNGEERAKGNILERFSAQQFPDLHSELNLSSLELGDSALYFCASSAWSGTTTGYNEQFFGPGTRLTVL.

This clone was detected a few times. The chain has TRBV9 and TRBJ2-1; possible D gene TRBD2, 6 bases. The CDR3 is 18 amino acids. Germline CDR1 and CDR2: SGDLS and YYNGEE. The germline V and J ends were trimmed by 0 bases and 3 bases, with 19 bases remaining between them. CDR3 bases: TGTGCCAGCAGCGTAGTAGTAGACGCTAGCGTACTCTACAATGAGCAGTTCTTC. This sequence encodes CASSVVVDASVLYNEQFF.

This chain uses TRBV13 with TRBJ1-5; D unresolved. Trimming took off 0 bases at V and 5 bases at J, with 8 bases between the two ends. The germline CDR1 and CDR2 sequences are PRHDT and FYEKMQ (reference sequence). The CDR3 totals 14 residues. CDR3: CASSLGVGYQPQHF. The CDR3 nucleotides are TGTGCCAGCAGCTTAGGCGTTGGGTATCAGCCCCAGCATTTT.

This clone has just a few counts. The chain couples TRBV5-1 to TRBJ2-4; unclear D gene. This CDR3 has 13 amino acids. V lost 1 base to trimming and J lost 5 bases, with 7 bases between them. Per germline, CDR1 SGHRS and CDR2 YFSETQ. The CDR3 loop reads CASSLRSENIQYF. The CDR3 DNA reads TGCGCCAGCAGCTTGCGAAGCGAAAACATTCAGTACTTC.

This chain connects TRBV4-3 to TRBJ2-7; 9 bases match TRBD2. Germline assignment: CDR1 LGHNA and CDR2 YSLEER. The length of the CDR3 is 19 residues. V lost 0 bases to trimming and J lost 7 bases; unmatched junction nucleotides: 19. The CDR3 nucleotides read TGCGCCAGCAGCCAAGAGGGTGGTAGGTCGCGGGAGGGCCTGAGGGAGCAGTACGTC. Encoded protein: CASSQEGGRSREGLREQYV.

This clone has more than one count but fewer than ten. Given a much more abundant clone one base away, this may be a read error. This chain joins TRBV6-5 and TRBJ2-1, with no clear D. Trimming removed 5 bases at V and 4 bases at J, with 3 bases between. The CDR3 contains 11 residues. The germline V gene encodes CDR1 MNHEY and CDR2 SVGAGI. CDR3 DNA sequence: TGTGCCAGCAGTCAGTACAATGAGCAGTTCTTC. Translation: CASSQYNEQFF.

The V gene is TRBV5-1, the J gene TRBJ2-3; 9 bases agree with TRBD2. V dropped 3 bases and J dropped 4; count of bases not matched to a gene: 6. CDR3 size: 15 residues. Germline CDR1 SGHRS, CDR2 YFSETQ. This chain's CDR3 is CASSSIAGVADTQYF. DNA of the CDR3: TGCGCCAGCAGCTCCATAGCGGGAGTTGCAGATACGCAGTATTTT.

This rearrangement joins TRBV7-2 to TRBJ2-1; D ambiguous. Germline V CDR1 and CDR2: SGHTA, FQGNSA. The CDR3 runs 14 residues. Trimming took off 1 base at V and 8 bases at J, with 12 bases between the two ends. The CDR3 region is CASSLEFASYEQFF. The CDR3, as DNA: TGTGCCAGCAGCTTAGAGTTTGCGTCCTATGAGCAGTTCTTC.

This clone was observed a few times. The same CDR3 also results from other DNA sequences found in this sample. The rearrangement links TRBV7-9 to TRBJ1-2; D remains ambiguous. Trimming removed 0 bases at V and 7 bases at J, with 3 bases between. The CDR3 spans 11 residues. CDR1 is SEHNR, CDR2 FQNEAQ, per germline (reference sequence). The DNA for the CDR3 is TGTGCCAGCAGCTTAGCAGTTGGCTACACCTTC. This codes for CASSLAVGYTF.

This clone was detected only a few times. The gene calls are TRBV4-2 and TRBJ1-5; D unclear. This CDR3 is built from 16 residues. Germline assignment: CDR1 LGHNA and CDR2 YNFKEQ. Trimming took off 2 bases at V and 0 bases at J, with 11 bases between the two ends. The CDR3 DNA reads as TGTGCCAGCAGCCAAACAACCCAGCATAGCAATCAGCCCCAGCATTTT. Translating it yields CASSQTTQHSNQPQHF.

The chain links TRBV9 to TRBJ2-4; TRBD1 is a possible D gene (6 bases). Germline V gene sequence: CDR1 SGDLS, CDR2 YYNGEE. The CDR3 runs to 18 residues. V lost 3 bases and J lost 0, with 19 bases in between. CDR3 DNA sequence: TGTGCCAGCAGCGCCGACCCGGACAGCTCAATAGCCAAAAACATTCAGTACTTC. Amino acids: CASSADPDSSIAKNIQYF.